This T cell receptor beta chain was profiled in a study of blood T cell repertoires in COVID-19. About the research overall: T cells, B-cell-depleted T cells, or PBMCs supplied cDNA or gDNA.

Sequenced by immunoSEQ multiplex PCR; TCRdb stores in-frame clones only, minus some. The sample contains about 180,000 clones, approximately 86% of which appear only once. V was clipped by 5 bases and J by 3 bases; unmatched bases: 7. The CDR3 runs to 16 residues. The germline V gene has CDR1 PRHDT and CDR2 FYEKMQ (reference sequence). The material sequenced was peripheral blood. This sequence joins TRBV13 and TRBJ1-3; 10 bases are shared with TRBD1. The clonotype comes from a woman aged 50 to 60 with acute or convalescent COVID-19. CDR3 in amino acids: CASSPRTGGYGNTIYF. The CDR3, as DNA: TGTGCCAGCAGCCCTAGGACAGGGGGGTATGGAAACACCATATATTTT.